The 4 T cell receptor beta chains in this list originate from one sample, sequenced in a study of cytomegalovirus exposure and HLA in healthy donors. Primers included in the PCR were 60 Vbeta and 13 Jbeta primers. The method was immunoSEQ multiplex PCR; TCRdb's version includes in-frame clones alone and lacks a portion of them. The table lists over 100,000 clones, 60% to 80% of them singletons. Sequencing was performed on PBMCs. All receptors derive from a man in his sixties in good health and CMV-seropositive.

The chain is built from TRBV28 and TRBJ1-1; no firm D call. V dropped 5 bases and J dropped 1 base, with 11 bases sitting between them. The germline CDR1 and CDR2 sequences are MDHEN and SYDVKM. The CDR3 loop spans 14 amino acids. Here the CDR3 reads CASSLITENTEAFF. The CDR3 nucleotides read TGTGCCAGCAGTCTGATTACAGAGAACACTGAAGCTTTCTTT.

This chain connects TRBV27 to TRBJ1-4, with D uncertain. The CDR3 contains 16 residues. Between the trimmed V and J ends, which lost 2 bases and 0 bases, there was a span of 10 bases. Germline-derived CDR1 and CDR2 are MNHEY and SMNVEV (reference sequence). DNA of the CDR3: TGTGCCAGCAGTTTAGAGGCAGCTGCAACTAATGAAAAACTGTTTTTT. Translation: CASSLEAAATNEKLFF. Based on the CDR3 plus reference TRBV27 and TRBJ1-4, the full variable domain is EAQVTQNPRYLITVTGKKLTVTCSQNMNHEYMSWYRQDPGLGLRQIYYSMNVEVTDKGDVPEGYKVSRKEKRNFPLILESPSPNQTSLYFCASSLEAAATNEKLFFGSGTQLSVL.

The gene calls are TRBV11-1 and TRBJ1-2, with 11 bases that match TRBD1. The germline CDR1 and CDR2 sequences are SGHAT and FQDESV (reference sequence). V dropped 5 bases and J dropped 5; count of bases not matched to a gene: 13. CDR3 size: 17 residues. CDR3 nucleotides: TGTGCCAGCAGCCCTCGGACAGGGGGCGGGAAGAGTTATGGCTACACCTTC. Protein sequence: CASSPRTGGGKSYGYTF.

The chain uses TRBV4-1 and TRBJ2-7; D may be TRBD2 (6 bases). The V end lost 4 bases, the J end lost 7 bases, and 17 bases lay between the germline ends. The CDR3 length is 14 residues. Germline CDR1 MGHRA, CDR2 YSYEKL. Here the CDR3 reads CASSPYHGGLEQYF. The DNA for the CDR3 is TGCGCCAGCAGCCCGTATCACGGAGGGCTTGAGCAGTACTTC.